This T cell receptor (beta chain) was documented in a study of tissue T cells after allogeneic stem cell transplantation. Method: immunoSEQ multiplex PCR; TCRdb's copy keeps in-frame clones and lacks some. The sample consists of 4,000 to 5,000 clones, around 60% of them appearing once. This CDR3 is built from 15 residues. V gave up 4 bases and J gave up 1 base; unmatched junction bases: 5. Germline V CDR1 and CDR2: KGHSH, LQKENI. The study, taken as a whole, reports: Across patients, clones rarely overlapped, yet motif clusters were shared tissue-specifically.

This clone was detected only a few times. Its cognate antigen is unknown. This chain connects TRBV18 to TRBJ1-1; 8 bases fit TRBD1. The sequence was obtained from a female donor at least 60 years old with lung cancer. Sequenced here: tissue from the esophagus, sampled at autopsy. The CDR3 here is CASSHQGATNTEAFF. The CDR3 nucleotides are TGTGCCAGCTCACATCAGGGGGCTACGAACACTGAAGCTTTCTTT.